This TCR beta chain was documented in a study of early T cells in non-severe SARS-CoV-2 infection. About the study: With bulk RNA from unsorted whole blood as input, sequencing yielded unpaired chains. Study-wide findings and caveats: VDJdb-based annotation leaned toward anti-spike CD8 responses and missed private and CD4 specificities.

This CDR3 spans 14 amino acids. The germline V gene has CDR1 DFQATT and CDR2 SNEGSKA (reference sequence). V lost 6 bases to trimming and J lost 3 bases, with 17 bases between them. Individual cDNA molecules each received unique molecular identifiers attached to them. MiXCR, run by TCRdb on the 5' RACE reads, gives a single entry per CDR3 protein. The sample records 25,000 to 40,000 distinct CDR3 sequences, approximately 4.4% being singletons. A remark on this clonotype: The antigen remains unidentified.

V is TRBV20-1 and J is TRBJ1-2; D might be TRBD1 (5 bases). This TCR derives from an adult who was a healthcare worker with PCR-confirmed SARS-CoV-2 infection or an uninfected control (not recorded which). The material sequenced was whole blood. CDR3 coding DNA: TGCAGTGCGAACGAGCCCCGACAGTACTATGGCTACACCTTC. This gives the protein CSANEPRQYYGYTF.